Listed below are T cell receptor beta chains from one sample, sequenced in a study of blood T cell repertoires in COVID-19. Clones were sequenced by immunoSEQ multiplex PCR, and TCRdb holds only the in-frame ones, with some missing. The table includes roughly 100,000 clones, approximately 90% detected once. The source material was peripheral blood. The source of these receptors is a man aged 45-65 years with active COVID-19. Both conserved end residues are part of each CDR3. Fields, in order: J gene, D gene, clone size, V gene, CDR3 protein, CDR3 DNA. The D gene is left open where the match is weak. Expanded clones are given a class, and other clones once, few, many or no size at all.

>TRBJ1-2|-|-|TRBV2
CASSESPGVGGYTF
TGTGCCAGCAGTGAATCTCCAGGGGTTGGTGGCTACACCTTC
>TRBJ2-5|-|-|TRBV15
CATSRGGLETQYF
TGTGCCACCAGCAGAGGGGGCTTAGAGACCCAGTACTTC
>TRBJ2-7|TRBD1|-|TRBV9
CASSRSGTGVGDQYF
TGTGCCAGCAGTCGTAGTGGGACAGGGGTAGGGGATCAGTACTTC
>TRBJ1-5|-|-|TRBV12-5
CASARDLLSNQPQHF
TGTGCTAGTGCCAGGGATCTTTTAAGCAATCAGCCCCAGCATTTT
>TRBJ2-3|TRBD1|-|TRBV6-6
CASSYSTRQGADTQYF
TGTGCCAGCAGTTACTCCACCCGACAGGGGGCAGATACGCAGTATTTT
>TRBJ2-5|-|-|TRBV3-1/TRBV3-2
CASSQDMRALGGETQYF
TGTGCCAGCAGCCAAGATATGAGGGCCTTGGGTGGGGAGACCCAGTACTTC
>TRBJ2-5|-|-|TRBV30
CAWSVRRSQETQYF
TGTGCCTGGAGTGTACGGAGGTCCCAAGAGACCCAGTACTTC
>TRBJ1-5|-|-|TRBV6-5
CASAPRAAGRSQHF
TGTGCCAGCGCTCCTCGGGCCGCCGGGAGGTCCCAGCATTTT
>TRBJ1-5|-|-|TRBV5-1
CASSLGRGNQPQHF
TGCGCCAGCAGCTTGGGCAGGGGCAATCAGCCCCAGCATTTT
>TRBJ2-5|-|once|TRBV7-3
CASSEGTLETQYF
TGTGCCAGCAGCGAAGGGACTCTGGAGACCCAGTACTTC
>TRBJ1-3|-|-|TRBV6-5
CASSRRGTSGNTIYF
TGTGCCAGTTCTAGGAGGGGTACCTCTGGAAACACCATATATTTT
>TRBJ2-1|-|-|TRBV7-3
CASSLDGGSSYNEQFF
TGTGCCAGCAGCTTAGACGGCGGAAGCTCCTACAATGAGCAGTTCTTC
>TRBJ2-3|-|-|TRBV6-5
CASSRSRLGDTQYF
TGTGCCAGCAGTAGGTCCAGACTAGGAGATACGCAGTATTTT
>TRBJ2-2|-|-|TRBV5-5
CASTQQGSTGELFF
TGTGCCAGCACCCAACAGGGATCCACCGGGGAGCTGTTTTTT
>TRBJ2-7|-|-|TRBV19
CASSLQPDSSYEQYF
TGTGCCAGTAGTCTACAGCCAGATAGCTCCTACGAGCAGTACTTC
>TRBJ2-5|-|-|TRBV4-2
CASSLGRVETQYF
TGTGCCAGCAGCCTCGGGCGGGTAGAGACCCAGTACTTC